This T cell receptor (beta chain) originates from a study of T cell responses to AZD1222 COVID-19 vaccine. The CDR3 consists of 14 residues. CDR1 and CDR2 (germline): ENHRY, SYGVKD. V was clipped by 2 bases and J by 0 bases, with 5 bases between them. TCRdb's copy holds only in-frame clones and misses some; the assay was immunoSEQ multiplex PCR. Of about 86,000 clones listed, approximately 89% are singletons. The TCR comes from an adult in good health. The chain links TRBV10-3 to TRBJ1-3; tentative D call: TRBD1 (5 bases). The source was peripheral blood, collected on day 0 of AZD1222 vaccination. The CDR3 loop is CAISEGTSGNTIYF. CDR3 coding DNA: TGTGCCATCAGTGAGGGGACCTCTGGAAACACCATATATTTT.